Following are 11 T cell receptor beta chains from one sample sequenced in a study of blood T cell repertoires in COVID-19. This table comes from immunoSEQ multiplex PCR, and its TCRdb copy is limited to in-frame clones, with some not included. The sample lists some 490,000 clones, approximately 85% occurring once. The material sequenced was peripheral blood. These receptors were taken from a human donor in a cohort sampled during active COVID-19.

The CDR3 is CASSPGQGAMNTEAFF. The CDR3 DNA follows: TGCGCCAGCAGCCCTGGACAGGGGGCCATGAACACTGAAGCTTTCTTT. The chain couples TRBV4-1 to TRBJ1-1, with 11 bases lining up with TRBD1. Unmatched junction bases numbered 4, after V lost 4 bases and J lost 0 bases. The CDR3 runs 16 residues. The germline CDR1 and CDR2 sequences are MGHRA and YSYEKL.

The chain couples TRBV28 to TRBJ2-5, with no clear D. This CDR3 spans 18 amino acids. V was pared by 7 bases and J by 2 bases, with 26 bases between. Germline assignment: CDR1 MDHEN and CDR2 SYDVKM. The CDR3 nucleotides read TGTGCCAGCACCCCGAGCACAGAAACTCAGGAATCGCAAGAGACCCAGTACTTC. Translating gives CASTPSTETQESQETQYF. Supplemented by reference TRBV28 and TRBJ2-5, the full variable domain reads DVKVTQSSRYLVKRTGEKVFLECVQDMDHENMFWYRQDPGLGLRLIYFSYDVKMKEKGDIPEGYSVSREKKERFSLILESASTNQTSMYLCASTPSTETQESQETQYFGPGTRLLVL.

J is TRBJ1-3 and V is TRBV11-2; D remains unclear. Germline V gene sequence: CDR1 SGHAT, CDR2 FQNNGV. This CDR3 is 13 amino acids long. Trimming stripped 3 bases from V and 3 bases from J, with 6 bases between. The CDR3 reads CASSFGGGNTIYF. CDR3 bases: TGTGCCAGCAGCTTTGGAGGTGGAAACACCATATATTTT.

The chain uses TRBV28 and TRBJ2-7, with D tentatively TRBD2 (7 bases). There are 14 residues in the CDR3. V gave up 4 bases and J gave up 3 bases, with 13 bases separating them. Germline V gives CDR1 MDHEN, CDR2 SYDVKM. The CDR3 loop is CASSSRGARYEQYF. DNA of the CDR3: TGTGCCAGCAGTTCTCGGGGGGCCCGCTACGAGCAGTACTTC. Drawing the rest from reference TRBV28 and TRBJ2-7, the complete variable domain is DVKVTQSSRYLVKRTGEKVFLECVQDMDHENMFWYRQDPGLGLRLIYFSYDVKMKEKGDIPEGYSVSREKKERFSLILESASTNQTSMYLCASSSRGARYEQYFGPGTRLTVT.

The rearrangement joins TRBV19 to TRBJ1-1; tentative D call: TRBD1 (5 bases). Between the trimmed V and J ends, which lost 10 bases and 3 bases, there was a span of 21 bases. The CDR3 runs to 15 residues. Germline CDR1 and CDR2: LNHDA and SQIVND (reference sequence). The CDR3 spells CATTSPGRADTEAFF. The CDR3 DNA reads TGTGCCACCACCTCCCCAGGGCGCGCGGACACTGAAGCTTTCTTT.

V is TRBV9 and J is TRBJ2-1; 7 nucleotides line up with TRBD2. This CDR3 is 15 amino acids long. Trimming took 4 bases from V and 3 from J; bases not matched to a gene: 7. Germline V gene data show CDR1 as SGDLS and CDR2 as YYNGEE. CDR3 in amino acids: CASSPFSGHYNEQFF. The CDR3 bases are TGTGCCAGCAGCCCCTTTAGCGGGCACTACAATGAGCAGTTCTTC.

The chain couples TRBV15 to TRBJ2-2; 9 bases fit TRBD1. The CDR3 loop spans 15 amino acids. Per the germline V gene, CDR1 is LNHNV and CDR2 is YYDKDF (reference sequence). V shed 4 bases and J 8 bases; nucleotides not matched to a gene: 8. The CDR3: CATSIIRTGAGELFF. CDR3 DNA: TGTGCCACCAGCATAATCCGGACAGGGGCGGGGGAGCTGTTTTTT. Filled out from reference TRBV15 and TRBJ2-2, the complete variable domain reads DAMVIQNPRYQVTQFGKPVTLSCSQTLNHNVMYWYQQKSSQAPKLLFHYYDKDFNNEADTPDNFQSRRPNTSFCFLDIRSPGLGDTAMYLCATSIIRTGAGELFFGEGSRLTVL.

The chain is built from TRBV4-3 and TRBJ1-2, with D maybe TRBD1 (5 bases). V dropped 4 bases and J dropped 8 bases, with 26 bases sitting between them. Germline V lookup: CDR1 LGHNA, CDR2 YSLEER. The CDR3 extends over 17 amino acids. This CDR3 reads CASSRGEGPTLKGGYTF. Here the CDR3 DNA reads TGCGCCAGCAGCCGGGGGGAAGGTCCGACCCTCAAAGGCGGCTACACCTTC.

This clone was seen just once. The chain employs TRBV27 and TRBJ1-6; 10 nucleotides agree with TRBD1. V trimming: 6 bases; J trimming: 7 bases; junction bases outside the gene matches: 3. Germline lookup yields CDR1 MNHEY and CDR2 SMNVEV (reference sequence). The CDR3 is made up of 14 amino acids. The CDR3 sequence: CASSRTGGNSPLHF. The CDR3 nucleotides are TGTGCCAGCAGCCGGACAGGGGGGAATTCACCCCTCCACTTT.

This chain connects TRBV19 to TRBJ1-4, with D unresolved. The CDR3 length is 13 residues. The germline V and J ends were trimmed by 11 bases and 0 bases, with 10 bases remaining between them. The germline V gene encodes CDR1 LNHDA and CDR2 SQIVND (reference sequence). The CDR3 sequence is CACLAATNEKLFF. CDR3 nucleotides: TGTGCCTGTCTGGCCGCAACTAATGAAAAACTGTTTTTT.

The chain couples TRBV2 to TRBJ2-1, with D possibly matching TRBD1 (5 bases). The CDR3 length is 14 residues. The germline gives CDR1 SNHLY, CDR2 FYNNEI. The V end was cut by 7 bases, the J end by 1 base, with 11 bases between. CDR3 protein: CASKGSLSYNEQFF. CDR3 DNA: TGTGCCAGCAAGGGGTCTCTTTCCTACAATGAGCAGTTCTTC.